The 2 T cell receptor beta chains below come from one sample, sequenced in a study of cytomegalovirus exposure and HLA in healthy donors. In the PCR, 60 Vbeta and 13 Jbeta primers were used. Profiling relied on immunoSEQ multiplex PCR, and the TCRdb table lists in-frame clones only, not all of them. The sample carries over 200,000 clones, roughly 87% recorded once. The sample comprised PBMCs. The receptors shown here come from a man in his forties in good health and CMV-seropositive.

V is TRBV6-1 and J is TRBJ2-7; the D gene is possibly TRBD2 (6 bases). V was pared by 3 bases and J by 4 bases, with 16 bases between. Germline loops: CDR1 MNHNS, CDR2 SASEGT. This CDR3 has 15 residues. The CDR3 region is CASSETAGSLYEQYV. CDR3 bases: TGTGCCAGCAGTGAGACGGCCGGGAGCTTGTACGAGCAGTACGTC.

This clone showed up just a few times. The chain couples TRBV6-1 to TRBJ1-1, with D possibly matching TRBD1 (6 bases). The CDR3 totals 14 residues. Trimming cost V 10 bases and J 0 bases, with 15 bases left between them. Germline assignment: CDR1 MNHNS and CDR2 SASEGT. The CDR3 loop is CATLVQGMNTEAFF. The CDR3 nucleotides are TGTGCCACCCTAGTACAGGGAATGAACACTGAAGCTTTCTTT.